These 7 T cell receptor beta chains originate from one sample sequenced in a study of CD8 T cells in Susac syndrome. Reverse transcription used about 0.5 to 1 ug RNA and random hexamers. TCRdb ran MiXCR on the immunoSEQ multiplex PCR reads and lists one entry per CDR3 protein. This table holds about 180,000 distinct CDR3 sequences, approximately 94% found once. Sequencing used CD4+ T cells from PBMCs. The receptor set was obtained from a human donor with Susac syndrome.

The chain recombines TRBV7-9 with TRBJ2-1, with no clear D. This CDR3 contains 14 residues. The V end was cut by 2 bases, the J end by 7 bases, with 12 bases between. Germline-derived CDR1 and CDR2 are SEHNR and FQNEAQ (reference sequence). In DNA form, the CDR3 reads TGTGCCAGCAGCTTAAATGAAGGGAATAATGAGCAGTTCTTC. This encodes CASSLNEGNNEQFF.

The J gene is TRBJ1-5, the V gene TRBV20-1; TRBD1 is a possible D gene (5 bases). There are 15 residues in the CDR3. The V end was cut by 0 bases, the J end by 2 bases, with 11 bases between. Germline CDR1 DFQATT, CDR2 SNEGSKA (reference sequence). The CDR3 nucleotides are TGCAGTGCTAGAGATGGTAGAGGGGGCAATCAGCCCCAGCATTTT. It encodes CSARDGRGGNQPQHF.

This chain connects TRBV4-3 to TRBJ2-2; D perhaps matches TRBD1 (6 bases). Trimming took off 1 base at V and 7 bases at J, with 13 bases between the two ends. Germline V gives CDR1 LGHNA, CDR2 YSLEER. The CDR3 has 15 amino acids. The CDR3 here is CASSQAQGNHGELFF. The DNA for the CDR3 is TGCGCCAGCAGCCAAGCACAGGGAAATCACGGGGAGCTGTTTTTT.

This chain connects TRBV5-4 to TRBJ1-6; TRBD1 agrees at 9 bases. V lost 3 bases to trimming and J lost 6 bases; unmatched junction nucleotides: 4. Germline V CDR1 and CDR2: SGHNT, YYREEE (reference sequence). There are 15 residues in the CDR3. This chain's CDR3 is CASSSGTGFNSPLHF. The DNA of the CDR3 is TGTGCCAGCAGCTCCGGGACAGGGTTTAATTCACCCCTCCACTTT. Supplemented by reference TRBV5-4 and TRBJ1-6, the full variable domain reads ETGVTQSPTHLIKTRGQQVTLRCSSQSGHNTVSWYQQALGQGPQFIFQYYREEENGRGNFPPRFSGLQFPNYSSELNVNALELDDSALYLCASSSGTGFNSPLHFGNGTRLTVT.

CDR3 sequence: CASALLLSAFSGANVLTF. CDR3 sequence (DNA): TGTGCCAGCGCGTTACTGTTATCGGCCTTCTCTGGGGCCAACGTCCTGACTTTC. The chain is built from TRBV7-2 and TRBJ2-6; no definite D call. This CDR3 spans 18 amino acids. Trimming stripped 8 bases from V and 0 bases from J, with 20 bases between. Germline CDR1 and CDR2: SGHTA and FQGNSA. The variable domain in full, completed from reference TRBV7-2 and TRBJ2-6, reads GAGVSQSPSNKVTEKGKDVELRCDPISGHTALYWYRQSLGQGLEFLIYFQGNSAPDKSGLPSDRFSAERTGGSVSTLTIQRTQQEDSAVYLCASALLLSAFSGANVLTFGAGSRLTVL.

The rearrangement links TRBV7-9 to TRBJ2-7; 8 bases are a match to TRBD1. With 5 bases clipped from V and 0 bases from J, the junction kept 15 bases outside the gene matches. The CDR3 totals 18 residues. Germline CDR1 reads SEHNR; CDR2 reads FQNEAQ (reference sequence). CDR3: CASSPDPGQGGASYEQYF. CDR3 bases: TGTGCCAGCAGCCCAGACCCTGGACAGGGTGGCGCCTCCTACGAGCAGTACTTC.

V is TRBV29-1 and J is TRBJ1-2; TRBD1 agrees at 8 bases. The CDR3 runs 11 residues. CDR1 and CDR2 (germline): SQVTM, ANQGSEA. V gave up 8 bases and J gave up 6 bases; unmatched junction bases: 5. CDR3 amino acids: CSSGQGDGYTF. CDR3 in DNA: TGCAGCTCAGGACAGGGAGATGGCTACACCTTC. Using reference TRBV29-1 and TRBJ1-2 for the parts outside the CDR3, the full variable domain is SAVISQKPSRDICQRGTSLTIQCQVDSQVTMMFWYRQQPGQSLTLIATANQGSEATYESGFVIDKFPISRPNLTFSTLTVSNMSPEDSSIYLCSSGQGDGYTFGSGTRLTVV.